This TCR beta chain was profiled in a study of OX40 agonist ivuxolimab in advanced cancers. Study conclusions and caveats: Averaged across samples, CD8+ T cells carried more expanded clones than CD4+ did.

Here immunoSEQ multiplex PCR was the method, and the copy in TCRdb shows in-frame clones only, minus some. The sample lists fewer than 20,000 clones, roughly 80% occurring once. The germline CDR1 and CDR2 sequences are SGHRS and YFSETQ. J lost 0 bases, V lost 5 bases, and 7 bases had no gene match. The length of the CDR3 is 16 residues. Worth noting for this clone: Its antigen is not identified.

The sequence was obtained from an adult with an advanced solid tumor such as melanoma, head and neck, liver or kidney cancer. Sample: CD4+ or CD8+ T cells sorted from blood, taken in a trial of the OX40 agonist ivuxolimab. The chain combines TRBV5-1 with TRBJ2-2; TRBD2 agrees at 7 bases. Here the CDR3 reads CASRTERGSNTGELFF. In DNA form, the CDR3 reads TGCGCCAGCAGGACAGAGCGGGGTTCGAACACCGGGGAGCTGTTTTTT.